This T cell receptor beta chain was sequenced for a study of cytomegalovirus exposure and HLA in healthy donors. To note about this clone: Its target is unknown.

Both 60 Vbeta primers and 13 Jbeta primers went into the PCR. Per the original methods: The count from a later analysis was some 76 million unique TCR beta chains, approximately 9.9 million of them shared. Here immunoSEQ multiplex PCR was the method, and the copy in TCRdb shows in-frame clones only, minus some. The DNA was the basis for D and trimming; V, J and clone size are from that table. The repertoire includes approximately 250,000 clones, about 88% of them detected once, and about 0.25% sits in the top ten. Whole-study findings and limits: A missense variant in DCLRE1C was later tied to TCR beta V- and J-gene trimming. TCR beta chains numbering some 160 were designated cytomegalovirus-associated.

Trimming took 3 bases from V and 2 from J; bases not matched to a gene: 8. Germline CDR1 and CDR2: SEHNR and FQNEAQ (reference sequence). The CDR3 is 16 amino acids. Input material: PBMCs. The V gene is TRBV7-9, the J gene TRBJ2-3; 7 nucleotides match TRBD2. The clonotype originates from a girl aged 2 to 10 in good health and CMV-seronegative. The CDR3 reads CASSFGGTSPTDTQYF. The CDR3 region has the DNA TGTGCCAGCAGCTTCGGGGGGACGAGTCCCACAGATACGCAGTATTTT.